This T cell receptor (beta chain) was captured in a study of blood T cell repertoires in COVID-19. Here immunoSEQ multiplex PCR was the method, and the copy in TCRdb shows in-frame clones only, minus some. The data contain some 270,000 clones, around 85% of them singletons. This clone was picked up one time. Source material: peripheral blood. The clonotype was recovered from a woman in her seventies with acute or convalescent COVID-19.

DNA for the CDR3: TGTGCCAGCTCACCCTTTGGGACAGCCCTCAATCAGCCCCAGCATTTT. The encoded protein is CASSPFGTALNQPQHF. The chain uses TRBV18 and TRBJ1-5; 7 bases agree with TRBD1. Trimming took 3 bases from V and 3 from J; bases not matched to a gene: 8. This CDR3 contains 16 residues. Germline-derived CDR1 and CDR2 are KGHSH and LQKENI.